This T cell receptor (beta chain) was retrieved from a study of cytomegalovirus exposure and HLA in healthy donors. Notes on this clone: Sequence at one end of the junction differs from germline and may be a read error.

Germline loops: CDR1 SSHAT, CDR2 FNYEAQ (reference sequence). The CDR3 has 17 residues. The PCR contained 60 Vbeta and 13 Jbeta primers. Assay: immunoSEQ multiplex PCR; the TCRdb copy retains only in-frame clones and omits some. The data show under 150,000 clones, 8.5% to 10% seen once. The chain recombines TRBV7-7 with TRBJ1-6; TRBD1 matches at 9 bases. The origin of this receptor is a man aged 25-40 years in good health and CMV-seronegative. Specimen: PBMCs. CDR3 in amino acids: CASSLPEQGADNSPLHF. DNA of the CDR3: TGTGCTAGCAGCTTACCTGAACAGGGGGCGGATAATTCACCCCTCCACTTT.